One and the same sample provided the 27 T cell receptor beta chains below, sequenced in a study of T-cell memory formation after mild COVID-19. One entry per CDR3 protein, called by TCRdb with MiXCR from the 5' RACE reads. The sample shows about 130,000 distinct CDR3 sequences, about 16% of them seen only once. The sample was PBMCs or a T cell subset sorted from them (not recorded which). The receptors originated from an adult woman who had mild COVID-19 (a few samples of this study predate the infection). Cell type and time point are not known.

The chain joins TRBV4-1 to TRBJ1-4; tentative D call: TRBD1 (5 bases). Germline loops: CDR1 MGHRA, CDR2 YSYEKL. Between the trimmed V and J ends, which lost 1 base and 2 bases, there was a span of 20 bases. CDR3 length: 19 amino acids. The CDR3 nucleotides read TGCGCCAGCAGCCAAGTTGTAGGAAAGGGGACCCTCACTAATGAAAAACTGTTTTTT. It codes for CASSQVVGKGTLTNEKLFF.

This clonotype was found many times. The junction departs from the called germline gene at one end, perhaps through a read error. This sequence joins TRBV12-3 or TRBV12-4 and TRBJ2-1; 7 bases agree with TRBD2. CDR3 length: 11 residues. DNA of the CDR3: TGTGCCAGCAGCTTAGCGGGTGAGCAGTTCTTC. Protein: CASSLAGEQFF.

The V gene is TRBV12-3 or TRBV12-4, the J gene TRBJ2-7; 7 bases match TRBD2. With 5 bases clipped from V and 4 bases from J, the junction kept 11 bases outside the gene matches. This CDR3 has 15 amino acids. CDR3 sequence: CASSLEAGPAYEQYF. In DNA form, the CDR3 reads TGTGCCAGCAGTCTTGAAGCGGGACCCGCGTACGAGCAGTACTTC.

The rearrangement joins TRBV18 to TRBJ1-4; no clear D. V gave up 3 bases and J gave up 7 bases, with 12 bases separating them. The CDR3 runs to 14 residues. The germline gives CDR1 KGHSH, CDR2 LQKENI. The CDR3 region is CASSPASWGEKLFF. The CDR3 coding sequence is TGTGCCAGCTCACCGGCTTCCTGGGGTGAAAAACTGTTTTTT.

This clonotype was recorded only once. V is TRBV20-1 and J is TRBJ1-4; 8 bases fit TRBD1. V dropped 1 base and J dropped 4; count of bases not matched to a gene: 2. Germline CDR1 DFQATT, CDR2 SNEGSKA (reference sequence). This CDR3 comprises 14 residues. CDR3 nucleotide sequence: TGCAGTGCTAGAGGGGACAGGCTTAATGAAAAACTGTTTTTT. Its translation: CSARGDRLNEKLFF.

The table lists this clonotype with many counts. The CDR3 loop is CASSLNPNTGELFF. The CDR3 DNA reads TGCGCCAGCAGCTTGAACCCGAACACCGGGGAGCTGTTTTTT. This chain links TRBV5-1 with TRBJ2-2; D remains unclear. The CDR3 runs to 14 residues. V shed 1 base and J shed 0 bases, with 4 bases lying between them. Germline CDR1 and CDR2: SGHRS and YFSETQ.

V is TRBV24-1 and J is TRBJ1-1, with D perhaps matching TRBD1 (5 bases). The CDR3 extends over 13 amino acids. V gave up 7 bases and J gave up 6 bases, with 14 bases separating them. Germline V gene lookup returns CDR1 KGHDR and CDR2 SFDVKD. CDR3 in DNA: TGTGCCACCAGGCAGGGTGGAGGGGCTGAAGCTTTCTTT. Encoded protein: CATRQGGGAEAFF.

This chain joins TRBV6-5 and TRBJ1-2; D not resolved. The V gene's germline CDR1 is MNHEY and CDR2 SVGAGI. V lost 2 bases and J lost 4, with 14 bases in between. The CDR3 is made up of 15 amino acids. Here the CDR3 DNA reads TGTGCCAGCAGTTACAGGGATACACACCTCTATGGCTACACCTTC. Its translation is CASSYRDTHLYGYTF.

Only a few counts were recorded for this clonotype. This chain links TRBV6-5 with TRBJ2-1; D possibly corresponds to TRBD1 (5 bases). With 2 bases removed from V and 8 bases from J, the gap between germline ends came to 7 bases. The CDR3 spans 12 residues. From germline, CDR1 is MNHEY and CDR2 SVGAGI. In nucleotides, the CDR3 is TGTGCCAGCAGTTACGACAGCTATGAGCAGTTCTTC. Translation: CASSYDSYEQFF.

The chain links TRBV19 to TRBJ2-7; D may be TRBD1 (6 bases). The CDR3 contains 11 residues. V was cut by 10 bases and J by 6 bases, with 13 bases left in between. The germline CDR1 and CDR2 sequences are LNHDA and SQIVND (reference sequence). This chain's CDR3 is CATHQGSEQYF. The CDR3 DNA reads as TGTGCCACCCACCAGGGGAGCGAGCAGTACTTC.

This chain connects TRBV7-9 to TRBJ1-3; 7 positions match TRBD1. This CDR3 is built from 17 residues. Trimming removed 2 bases from V and 1 base from J; junction bases left unmatched: 8. CDR1 is SEHNR and CDR2 is FQNEAQ in the germline V gene (reference sequence). The CDR3 coding sequence is TGTGCCAGCAGCTTAACAAACCTACAGGGGTCTGGAAACACCATATATTTT. Its protein is CASSLTNLQGSGNTIYF.

This clonotype was detected a few times. The V and J genes are TRBV27 and TRBJ2-2; the match to TRBD2 covers 11 bases. V was clipped by 5 bases and J by 2 bases; unmatched bases: 4. Germline lookup yields CDR1 MNHEY and CDR2 SMNVEV (reference sequence). The CDR3 is 16 residues long. The CDR3 reads CASSALAGVNTGELFF. The CDR3 region has the DNA TGTGCCAGCAGTGCACTAGCGGGAGTTAACACCGGGGAGCTGTTTTTT.

This clonotype was observed a few times. The J gene is TRBJ2-1, the V gene TRBV24-1, with 7 bases matching TRBD1. V shed 9 bases and J 5 bases; nucleotides not matched to a gene: 12. Germline V gene sequence: CDR1 KGHDR, CDR2 SFDVKD. The CDR3 spans 15 residues. DNA for the CDR3: TGTGCCACCGGGCGCCCCGGGACAGCAAACAATGAGCAGTTCTTC. Its translation: CATGRPGTANNEQFF.

Written as DNA, the CDR3 is TGTGCCATCAGTGGACAGGGGGATGGCTACACCTTC. Its translation: CAISGQGDGYTF. The chain employs TRBV10-3 and TRBJ1-2, with 9 bases matching TRBD1. The junction had 0 bases not matched to a gene; V was cut back by 4 bases and J by 6 bases. Germline values: CDR1 ENHRY, CDR2 SYGVKD. The CDR3 runs to 12 residues.

This clonotype was detected only a few times. The chain combines TRBV7-2 with TRBJ2-7, with D tentatively TRBD1 or TRBD2 (5 bases each). The CDR3 is made up of 14 amino acids. The V gene lost 2 bases and the J gene lost 7 bases, with 15 bases spanning the gap. CDR1 is SGHTA, CDR2 FQGNSA, per germline. The DNA for the CDR3 is TGTGCCAGCAGCTTAATAACCGGGACGGGGGAGCAGTACTTC. Protein product: CASSLITGTGEQYF.

The chain recombines TRBV20-1 with TRBJ2-7; 9 positions agree with TRBD1. This CDR3 contains 15 residues. Germline CDR1 DFQATT, CDR2 SNEGSKA (reference sequence). The V gene end was trimmed by 6 bases and the J gene end by 1 base; junction bases not matched to a gene: 10. This chain's CDR3 is CSAPDPGTGSYEQYF. CDR3 DNA sequence: TGCAGTGCCCCAGATCCCGGGACAGGGTCCTACGAGCAGTACTTC.

This clonotype was seen a few times. The chain carries TRBV6-5 and TRBJ1-2; the match to TRBD1 covers 9 bases. V was clipped by 6 bases and J by 7 bases; unmatched bases: 6. The CDR3 is 13 residues long. Germline V gives CDR1 MNHEY, CDR2 SVGAGI. The CDR3: CASRSGQGSGYTF. The CDR3 nucleotides are TGTGCCAGCAGATCGGGACAGGGCTCTGGCTACACCTTC.

The rearrangement uses TRBV6-6 and TRBJ2-2, with D possibly being TRBD2 (5 bases). This CDR3 spans 13 amino acids. V was trimmed by 7 bases and J by 6 bases, leaving 12 bases between them. CDR1 MNHNY and CDR2 SVGAGI come from the germline V gene (reference sequence). The chain's CDR3 is CASMSEGAGELFF. CDR3 bases: TGTGCCAGCATGTCTGAGGGTGCCGGGGAGCTGTTTTTT.

This clonotype came up a few times. This chain links TRBV6-2 or TRBV6-3 with TRBJ2-7; 9 bases are shared with TRBD1. The length of the CDR3 is 14 residues. J lost 5 bases, V lost 5 bases, and 7 bases had no gene match. Germline V gene data show CDR1 as MNHEY and CDR2 as SVGEGT. The CDR3 nucleotides read TGTGCCAGCAGTACCGGGACAGGGTACCACGAGCAGTACTTC. Amino acids: CASSTGTGYHEQYF.

This clonotype was picked up a small number of times. This chain links TRBV5-1 with TRBJ2-1; 9 bases fit TRBD2. Losses at the gene ends were 5 bases for V and 3 bases for J; bases not matched to a gene: 6. The germline gives CDR1 SGHRS, CDR2 YFSETQ. This CDR3 spans 15 amino acids. CDR3 sequence reads: CASSKAGGYYNEQFF. For the CDR3, the DNA is TGCGCCAGCAGTAAAGCGGGGGGCTACTACAATGAGCAGTTCTTC. Supplemented by reference TRBV5-1 and TRBJ2-1, the full variable domain reads KAGVTQTPRYLIKTRGQQVTLSCSPISGHRSVSWYQQTPGQGLQFLFEYFSETQRNKGNFPGRFSGRQFSNSRSEMNVSTLELGDSALYLCASSKAGGYYNEQFFGPGTRLTVL.

V and J are TRBV6-5 and TRBJ2-7; D is ambiguous. V lost 9 bases to trimming and J lost 3 bases, with 15 bases between them. Germline loops: CDR1 MNHEY, CDR2 SVGAGI. The CDR3 runs to 13 residues. Here the CDR3 DNA reads TGTGCCAGAAGCTGGGTAGGGCACTACGAGCAGTACTTC. Translation: CARSWVGHYEQYF.

Only a few counts were recorded for this clonotype. The chain recombines TRBV6-6 with TRBJ1-4; D is uncertain. In germline, CDR1 is MNHNY, CDR2 SVGAGI (reference sequence). Trimming stripped 5 bases from V and 1 base from J, with 14 bases between. CDR3 size: 16 residues. The CDR3 sequence: CASSDRPLGTNEKLFF. The CDR3 nucleotides are TGTGCCAGCAGTGACCGTCCCCTCGGAACTAATGAAAAACTGTTTTTT.

This clonotype was counted between two and nine times. The chain joins TRBV20-1 to TRBJ2-1; perhaps TRBD2 as D (5 bases). The V gene's germline CDR1 is DFQATT and CDR2 SNEGSKA (reference sequence). This CDR3 region has 13 residues. This CDR3 reads CSVTGSATNEQFF. The CDR3 coding sequence is TGCAGCGTAACGGGATCAGCCACGAATGAGCAGTTCTTC.

The rearrangement links TRBV29-1 to TRBJ1-1; the D gene is possibly TRBD1 (5 bases). V was cut by 3 bases and J by 0 bases, with 8 bases left in between. The CDR3 runs 13 residues. CDR1 and CDR2 from the germline V gene are SQVTM and ANQGSEA. The CDR3 loop reads CSVDGGVNTEAFF. CDR3 DNA sequence: TGCAGCGTTGACGGGGGTGTGAACACTGAAGCTTTCTTT.

This clonotype was seen only a few times. V is TRBV6-4 and J is TRBJ1-5; the D gene is possibly TRBD1 (6 bases). The CDR3 runs 12 residues. With 7 bases removed from V and 9 bases from J, the gap between germline ends came to 13 bases. The germline V gene has CDR1 MRHNA and CDR2 SNTAGT. This CDR3 reads CASTTGWGPQHF. In nucleotides, the CDR3 is TGTGCCAGCACCACAGGGTGGGGGCCCCAGCATTTT.

This clonotype was seen a handful of times. The rearrangement links TRBV20-1 to TRBJ2-7; TRBD2 aligns across 7 bases. Germline-derived CDR1 and CDR2 are DFQATT and SNEGSKA (reference sequence). The J segment lost 4 bases and the V segment lost 3 bases, leaving 15 bases of the junction unmatched. The CDR3 is made up of 16 amino acids. CDR3 region: CSARATSPRAGYEQYF. The CDR3 DNA sequence: TGCAGTGCTAGGGCGACTAGCCCTAGGGCTGGGTACGAGCAGTACTTC.

The rearrangement joins TRBV12-3 or TRBV12-4 to TRBJ2-7, with 7 bases lining up with TRBD2. The CDR3 spans 16 residues. Losses at the gene ends were 5 bases for V and 4 bases for J; bases not matched to a gene: 14. CDR3: CASSGLAGPLLYEQYF. The CDR3 nucleotides are TGTGCCAGCAGTGGGTTAGCGGGTCCCTTATTGTACGAGCAGTACTTC.